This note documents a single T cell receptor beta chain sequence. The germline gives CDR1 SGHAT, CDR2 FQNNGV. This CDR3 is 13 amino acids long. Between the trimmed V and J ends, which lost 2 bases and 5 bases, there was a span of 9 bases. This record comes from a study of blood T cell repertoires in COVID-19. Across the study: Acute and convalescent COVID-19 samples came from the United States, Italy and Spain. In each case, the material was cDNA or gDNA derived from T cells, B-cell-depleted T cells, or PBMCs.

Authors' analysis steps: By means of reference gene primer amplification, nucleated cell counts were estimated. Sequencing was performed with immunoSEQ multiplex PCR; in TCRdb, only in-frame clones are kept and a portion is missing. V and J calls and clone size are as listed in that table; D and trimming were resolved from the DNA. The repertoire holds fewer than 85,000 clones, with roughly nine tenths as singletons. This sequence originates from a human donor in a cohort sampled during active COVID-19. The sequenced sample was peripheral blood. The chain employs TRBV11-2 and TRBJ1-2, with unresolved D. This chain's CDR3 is CASSLFSGYGYTF. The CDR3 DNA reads TGTGCCAGCAGCTTATTCTCGGGGTATGGCTACACCTTC.